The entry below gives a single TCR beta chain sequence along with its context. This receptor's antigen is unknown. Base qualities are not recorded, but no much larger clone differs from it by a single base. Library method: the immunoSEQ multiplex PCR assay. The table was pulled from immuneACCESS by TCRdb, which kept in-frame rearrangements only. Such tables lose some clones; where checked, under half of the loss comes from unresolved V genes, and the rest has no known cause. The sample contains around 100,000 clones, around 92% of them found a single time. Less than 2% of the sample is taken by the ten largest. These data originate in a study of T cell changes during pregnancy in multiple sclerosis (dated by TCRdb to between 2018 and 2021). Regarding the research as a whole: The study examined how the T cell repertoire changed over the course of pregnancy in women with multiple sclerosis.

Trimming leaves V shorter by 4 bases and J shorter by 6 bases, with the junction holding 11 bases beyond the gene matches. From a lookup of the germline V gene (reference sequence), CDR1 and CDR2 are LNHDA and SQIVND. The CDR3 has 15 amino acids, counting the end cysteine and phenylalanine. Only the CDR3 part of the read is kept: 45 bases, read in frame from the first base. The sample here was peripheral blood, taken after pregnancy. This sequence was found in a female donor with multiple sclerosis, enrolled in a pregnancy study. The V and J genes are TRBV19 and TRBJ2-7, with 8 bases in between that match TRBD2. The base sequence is TGTGCCAGTAGTACCTTATCGGGAGGGCCCTCCGAGCAGTACTTC. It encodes CASSTLSGGPSEQYF.